The subject of this entry is one TCR beta chain. No antigen is known for it. This record comes from a study of cytomegalovirus exposure and HLA in healthy donors. The J segment lost 0 bases and the V segment lost 4 bases, leaving 6 bases of the junction unmatched. Germline-derived CDR1 and CDR2 are MNHEY and SVGAGI. The CDR3 covers 15 residues. The study, taken as a whole, reports: It was reported that the classifier diagnosed cytomegalovirus status with high specificity and sensitivity in both the original and validation cohorts.

Libraries were prepared by immunoSEQ multiplex PCR; TCRdb keeps only in-frame clonotypes and omits some of them. The sample includes around 260,000 clones, around 91% of them seen just once. The sequenced sample consisted of PBMCs. This chain joins TRBV6-5 and TRBJ2-7; 7 bases match TRBD2. This receptor was obtained from a young woman in good health and CMV-seronegative. The CDR3 sequence: CASSSELASSYEQYF. The CDR3 nucleotides read TGTGCCAGCAGTTCGGAACTAGCGTCCTCCTACGAGCAGTACTTC.